A single sample is the source of the 25 T cell receptor beta chains below, sequenced in a study of blood T cell repertoires in COVID-19. Measured with immunoSEQ multiplex PCR; TCRdb has only the in-frame clones, and not every one. Of around 260,000 clones listed, 75% to 90% are singletons. Input material: peripheral blood. Receptors were obtained from a man aged 30 to 39 with active or convalescent COVID-19.

This clone appeared a few times. This rearrangement joins TRBV30 to TRBJ1-2; D might be TRBD1 (5 bases). V lost 5 bases and J lost 3, with 13 bases in between. Germline loops: CDR1 GTSNPN, CDR2 SVGIG (reference sequence). This CDR3 contains 13 residues. The CDR3 here is CAWEGREDYGYTF. As DNA, the CDR3 is TGTGCCTGGGAGGGCAGGGAGGACTATGGCTACACCTTC. Full variable domain (remainder filled in from reference TRBV30 and TRBJ1-2): SQTIHQWPATLVQPVGSPLSLECTVEGTSNPNLYWYRQAAGRGLQLLFYSVGIGQISSEVPQNLSASRPQDRQFILSSKKLLLSDSGFYLCAWEGREDYGYTFGSGTRLTVV.

This clone has a handful of counts. The genes are TRBV3-1 (or the pseudogene TRBV3-2) and TRBJ2-2; a weak D match, TRBD1 (5 bases). Trimming took 0 bases from V and 5 from J, leaving 10 bases between them. CDR1 and CDR2 from the germline V gene are LGHDT and YNNKEL (reference sequence). The CDR3 runs 15 residues. In DNA, the CDR3 is TGTGCCAGCAGCCAAGATCAGGCAGGGACCGGGGAGCTGTTTTTT. It specifies CASSQDQAGTGELFF.

The chain uses TRBV7-9 and TRBJ1-3; D is ambiguous. Germline CDR1 and CDR2: SEHNR and FQNEAQ (reference sequence). V lost 1 base and J lost 4, with 5 bases in between. The CDR3 extends over 13 amino acids. As DNA, the CDR3 is TGTGCCAGCAGCTTAGGTGCGGGAAACACCATATATTTT. It codes for CASSLGAGNTIYF.

This sequence joins TRBV3-1 (or the pseudogene TRBV3-2) and TRBJ1-1; D is possibly TRBD1 (5 bases). The CDR3 is 13 amino acids. V lost 4 bases, J lost 7 bases, and 13 bases lay in between. Germline assignment: CDR1 LGHDT and CDR2 YNNKEL (reference sequence). The CDR3 protein is CASSPSGQGEAFF. For the CDR3, the DNA is TGTGCCAGCAGCCCCTCGGGTCAGGGTGAAGCTTTCTTT.

The chain joins TRBV28 to TRBJ1-5; no reliable D call. The CDR3 spans 14 residues. Trimming left V 3 bases short and J 1 base short, with 7 bases between. Germline assignment: CDR1 MDHEN and CDR2 SYDVKM. In nucleotides, the CDR3 is TGTGCCAGCAGTTTCGGAGTGAGCAATCAGCCCCAGCATTTT. It specifies CASSFGVSNQPQHF.

V is TRBV19 and J is TRBJ1-1, with D tentatively TRBD1 (6 bases). The germline V and J ends were trimmed by 9 bases and 6 bases, with 11 bases remaining between them. The CDR3 sequence is 11 residues long. The germline V gene has CDR1 LNHDA and CDR2 SQIVND (reference sequence). The CDR3 here is CASHRASEAFF. The CDR3 DNA sequence: TGTGCCAGCCACAGGGCTTCTGAAGCTTTCTTT.

The CDR3 here is CASSLEVSSGTYEQYF. The CDR3, as DNA: TGTGCCAGCAGCTTAGAGGTGTCTAGCGGAACCTACGAGCAGTACTTC. This rearrangement joins TRBV7-2 to TRBJ2-7; TRBD2 matches at 7 bases. The CDR3 is 16 amino acids. The germline gives CDR1 SGHTA, CDR2 FQGNSA. Trimming took 1 base from V and 2 from J; bases not matched to a gene: 8. The complete variable domain, with remaining parts taken from reference TRBV7-2 and TRBJ2-7, reads GAGVSQSPSNKVTEKGKDVELRCDPISGHTALYWYRQSLGQGLEFLIYFQGNSAPDKSGLPSDRFSAERTGGSVSTLTIQRTQQEDSAVYLCASSLEVSSGTYEQYFGPGTRLTVT.

V usage is TRBV6-1 and J usage is TRBJ2-3; D might be TRBD2 (6 bases). Germline assignment: CDR1 MNHNS and CDR2 SASEGT. CDR3 size: 16 residues. The V end lost 6 bases, the J end lost 6 bases, and 22 bases lay between the germline ends. The CDR3 region is CASRELGTDRRDTQYF. For the CDR3, the DNA is TGTGCCAGCAGGGAACTAGGGACTGACCGGAGGGATACGCAGTATTTT.

This rearrangement joins TRBV5-6 to TRBJ2-3, with 9 bases matching TRBD2. Trimming took 10 bases from V and 4 from J; bases not matched to a gene: 10. This CDR3 spans 14 amino acids. In germline, CDR1 is SGHDT, CDR2 YYEEEE. CDR3: CARHGGGAADTQYF. The DNA for the CDR3 is TGTGCCCGCCACGGCGGGGGGGCCGCAGATACGCAGTATTTT.

This sequence joins TRBV5-1 and TRBJ2-7; 8 nucleotides align to TRBD1. The CDR3 is 14 residues long. Looked up from germline, CDR1 is SGHRS and CDR2 is YFSETQ. Unmatched junction bases numbered 6, after V lost 4 bases and J lost 3 bases. CDR3 bases: TGCGCCAGCAGCCACCAGGGACAGGACTACGAGCAGTACTTC. It codes for CASSHQGQDYEQYF.

This chain connects TRBV29-1 to TRBJ2-7, with 7 bases fitting TRBD1. Trimming took 1 base from V and 2 from J; bases not matched to a gene: 11. The CDR3 spans 16 residues. From germline, CDR1 is SQVTM and CDR2 ANQGSEA. CDR3 nucleotides: TGCAGCGTTGAAGTTTTCGATGACAGGGATACCTACGAGCAGTACTTC. Translated: CSVEVFDDRDTYEQYF.

The chain employs TRBV11-2 and TRBJ2-5, with D tentatively TRBD2 (5 bases). V shed 3 bases and J shed 3 bases, with 14 bases lying between them. Germline V gene sequence: CDR1 SGHAT, CDR2 FQNNGV. CDR3 length: 15 residues. CDR3 in DNA: TGTGCCAGCAGCTTCTCTAGCTCGCCGAAAGAGACCCAGTACTTC. Translation: CASSFSSSPKETQYF.

Written as DNA, the CDR3 is TGTGCCAGCAGCTTAATCATAATTCCCGCGGGGCACCTATACAATGAGCAGTTCTTC. This gives the protein CASSLIIIPAGHLYNEQFF. The gene calls are TRBV7-6 and TRBJ2-1; D possibly corresponds to TRBD2 (6 bases). V was cut by 2 bases and J by 4 bases, with 24 bases left in between. The CDR3 is 19 amino acids. CDR1 and CDR2 from the germline V gene are SGHVS and FNYEAQ.

This clone was seen just once. The chain carries TRBV10-2 and TRBJ2-2, with D unresolved. The CDR3 sequence is 11 residues long. Germline V CDR1 and CDR2: WSHSY, SAAADI. Trimming took off 4 bases at V and 6 bases at J, with 3 bases between the two ends. This CDR3 is CASSASGELFF. The CDR3 region has the DNA TGCGCCAGCAGTGCCTCCGGGGAGCTGTTTTTT.

The chain uses TRBV7-9 and TRBJ1-1; tentatively, D is TRBD1 (5 bases). Germline values: CDR1 SEHNR, CDR2 FQNEAQ (reference sequence). Between the trimmed V and J ends, which lost 1 base and 3 bases, there was a span of 21 bases. The CDR3 has 18 amino acids. CDR3: CASSLESLTGLYHTEAFF. Here the CDR3 DNA reads TGTGCCAGCAGCTTAGAAAGCCTAACAGGCTTGTATCACACTGAAGCTTTCTTT.

This clone was seen once. This rearrangement joins TRBV5-8 to TRBJ2-1; D remains unclear. CDR3 length equals 15 residues. The V end was cut by 6 bases, the J end by 0 bases, with 13 bases between. Germline assignment: CDR1 SGHTS and CDR2 YDEGEE. In DNA, the CDR3 is TGTGCCAGCAACAAAGACCGGAGCTCCTACAATGAGCAGTTCTTC. Its protein is CASNKDRSSYNEQFF. Based on the CDR3 plus reference TRBV5-8 and TRBJ2-1, the full variable domain is EAGVTQSPTHLIKTRGQQATLRCSPISGHTSVYWYQQALGLGLQFLLWYDEGEERNRGNFPPRFSGRQFPNYSSELNVNALELEDSALYLCASNKDRSSYNEQFFGPGTRLTVL.

V and J are TRBV5-1 and TRBJ2-7; the match to TRBD1 covers 8 bases. CDR3 length equals 15 residues. CDR1 and CDR2 (germline): SGHRS, YFSETQ. With V trimmed by 4 bases and J by 6 bases, 12 bases remained unmatched. The CDR3 nucleotides are TGCGCCAGCAGCCACCACCGGGACAGGAGACGCGAGCAGTACTTC. Its translation: CASSHHRDRRREQYF.

This chain uses TRBV18 with TRBJ1-1; 7 nucleotides line up with TRBD1. Germline V CDR1 and CDR2: KGHSH, LQKENI. Germline trimming cut 3 bases from V and 0 bases from J; bases unmatched to any gene: 7. The CDR3 covers 16 residues. CDR3 loop: CASSPAGTAVNTEAFF. CDR3 in DNA: TGTGCCAGCTCACCCGCCGGGACAGCGGTGAACACTGAAGCTTTCTTT.

The CDR3: CASRETGYGYTF. CDR3 coding DNA: TGTGCCAGCAGAGAGACAGGCTATGGCTACACCTTC. The genes are TRBV14 and TRBJ1-2; tentatively, D is TRBD1 (6 bases). V lost 6 bases and J lost 4, with 9 bases in between. Looked up from germline, CDR1 is SGHDN and CDR2 is FVKESK. The CDR3 length is 12 residues. Drawing the rest from reference TRBV14 and TRBJ1-2, the complete variable domain is EAGVTQFPSHSVIEKGQTVTLRCDPISGHDNLYWYRRVMGKEIKFLLHFVKESKQDESGMPNNRFLAERTGGTYSTLKVQPAELEDSGVYFCASRETGYGYTFGSGTRLTVV.

This sequence joins TRBV11-2 and TRBJ1-1; D may be TRBD1 (5 bases). V was shortened by 5 bases and J by 1 base, with 20 bases between the two germline ends. Looked up from germline, CDR1 is SGHAT and CDR2 is FQNNGV. This CDR3 region has 17 residues. CDR3 amino acids: CASSPLWPGQGNTEAFF. In nucleotides, the CDR3 is TGTGCCAGCAGCCCGCTGTGGCCAGGGCAGGGGAACACTGAAGCTTTCTTT.

The chain carries TRBV6-6 and TRBJ1-3; 7 bases match TRBD1. The trim removed 5 bases at V and 3 bases at J, leaving 10 bases unmatched. The length of the CDR3 is 16 residues. Germline CDR1 reads MNHNY; CDR2 reads SVGAGI (reference sequence). In nucleotides, the CDR3 is TGTGCCAGCAGTGGCCCGGGACAGCAAGTTGGAAACACCATATATTTT. It yields the protein CASSGPGQQVGNTIYF.

The CDR3 DNA sequence: TGTGCCAGCAGCCAAGTCCTAAACTCCTATAATTCACCCCTCCACTTT. Translation gives CASSQVLNSYNSPLHF. The chain links TRBV3-1 (or the pseudogene TRBV3-2) to TRBJ1-6; D is ambiguous. Trimming removed 1 base from V and 0 bases from J, with 7 bases in between. This CDR3 is 16 amino acids long. The germline CDR1 and CDR2 sequences are LGHDT and YNNKEL (reference sequence).

The rearrangement links TRBV11-2 to TRBJ2-7; tentatively, D is TRBD2 (6 bases). The CDR3 contains 12 residues. V was pared by 4 bases and J by 3 bases, with 7 bases between. From germline, CDR1 is SGHAT and CDR2 FQNNGV. DNA of the CDR3: TGTGCCAGCAGCTGGGGGGACTACGAGCAGTACTTC. It is translated as CASSWGDYEQYF.

The V call is TRBV7-3, the J call TRBJ2-1; 8 positions match TRBD2. CDR3 size: 15 residues. Looked up from germline, CDR1 is SGHTA and CDR2 is FQGTGA. Trimming took 5 bases from V and 9 from J; bases not matched to a gene: 12. This chain's CDR3 is CASSLRAGALLEQFF. CDR3 nucleotide sequence: TGTGCCAGCAGCCTCCGAGCGGGGGCTTTACTTGAGCAGTTCTTC. Complete variable domain (other parts from reference TRBV7-3 and TRBJ2-1): GAGVSQTPSNKVTEKGKYVELRCDPISGHTALYWYRQSLGQGPEFLIYFQGTGAADDSGLPNDRFFAVRPEGSVSTLKIQRTERGDSAVYLCASSLRAGALLEQFFGPGTRLTVL.

The chain employs TRBV7-8 and TRBJ1-5; no clear D gene. Between the trimmed V and J ends, which lost 5 bases and 0 bases, there was a span of 11 bases. This CDR3 is built from 15 residues. Germline CDR1 and CDR2: SGHVS and FQNEAQ. In nucleotides, the CDR3 is TGTGCCAGCAGCCCCGCCCAGAATAGCAATCAGCCCCAGCATTTT. It encodes CASSPAQNSNQPQHF.